Listed below are T cell receptor beta chains from one sample, sequenced in a study. Each CDR3 protein is one row after TCRdb ran MiXCR on the RT-PCR reads. The data contain about 680,000 distinct CDR3 sequences, 14% of them singletons. The sequenced material came from memory CD4+ T cells from blood. The receptors shown here come from a female donor in good health, serving as a healthy control. Each CDR3 is given with its conserved first and last residue. The order of the fields is CDR3 DNA, CDR3 protein, V gene, J gene, clone size, CDR3 length, D gene. The D gene is left open where the match is weak. Size is stated for part of the rows, as once, few or many counts, or as a class when the clone is expanded.

CDR3nt: TGCGCCAGCAGCCACATTACAGGGAGGGGCTCCTCTGGGGCCAACGTCCTGACTTTC
CDR3aa: CASSHITGRGSSGANVLTF
v_gene: TRBV4-3
j_gene: TRBJ2-6
abundance: -
len: 19
d_gene: -

CDR3nt: TGCAGTGCTAGAGGTAACCAACCGGGACAACTTAACCGTGGCTACACCTTC
CDR3aa: CSARGNQPGQLNRGYTF
v_gene: TRBV20-1
j_gene: TRBJ1-2
abundance: -
len: 17
d_gene: -

CDR3nt: TGTGCCAGCAGAGACAACAGGGGAGGACAGCCCCAGCATTTT
CDR3aa: CASRDNRGGQPQHF
v_gene: TRBV12-3/TRBV12-4
j_gene: TRBJ1-5
abundance: few
len: 14
d_gene: TRBD1

CDR3nt: TGCGCCAGCAGTGAGCAGGAAGGAAGGTCCCACGAGCAGTACTTC
CDR3aa: CASSEQEGRSHEQYF
v_gene: TRBV10-2
j_gene: TRBJ2-7
abundance: -
len: 15
d_gene: -

CDR3nt: TGCGCCAGCAGCCATTCCGGGACAGGGCTAACCCAAGAGACCCAGTACTTC
CDR3aa: CASSHSGTGLTQETQYF
v_gene: TRBV5-1
j_gene: TRBJ2-5
abundance: few
len: 17
d_gene: TRBD1

CDR3nt: TGCGCCAGCAGTGGGGACATCTCTCGGAAACTGTTTTTT
CDR3aa: CASSGDISRKLFF
v_gene: TRBV10-2
j_gene: TRBJ1-4
abundance: -
len: 13
d_gene: -

CDR3nt: TGTGCCAGCTCACCACCGGGACAGGGGGTAGAGACCCAGTACTTC
CDR3aa: CASSPPGQGVETQYF
v_gene: TRBV18
j_gene: TRBJ2-5
abundance: few
len: 15
d_gene: TRBD1

CDR3nt: TGTGCCAGCAGTCGGTGGCTAGCGGGAGTCAATGAGCAGTTCTTC
CDR3aa: CASSRWLAGVNEQFF
v_gene: TRBV6-5
j_gene: TRBJ2-1
abundance: few
len: 15
d_gene: TRBD2

CDR3nt: TGTGCCACCAGTGACCTCGACATAGGTGGGGCCGGGAAGCAGTACTTC
CDR3aa: CATSDLDIGGAGKQYF
v_gene: TRBV24-1
j_gene: TRBJ2-7
abundance: few
len: 16
d_gene: -

CDR3nt: TGTGCCAGCAGTTTATCGATTCTACAGGCCGGAGGCACTGAAGCTTTCTTT
CDR3aa: CASSLSILQAGGTEAFF
v_gene: TRBV27
j_gene: TRBJ1-1
abundance: few
len: 17
d_gene: -

CDR3nt: TGTGCCATCAGTGGAACTGAAGAGACCCAGTACTTC
CDR3aa: CAISGTEETQYF
v_gene: TRBV10-3
j_gene: TRBJ2-5
abundance: many
len: 12
d_gene: -

CDR3nt: TGTGCCAGCAGTTACTCGACACAACCTAATGAAAAACTGTTTTTT
CDR3aa: CASSYSTQPNEKLFF
v_gene: TRBV6-6
j_gene: TRBJ1-4
abundance: -
len: 15
d_gene: -

CDR3nt: TGTGCCAGCAGCCCCCCCCGAGCAGGGAGATACGGCTACACCTTC
CDR3aa: CASSPPRAGRYGYTF
v_gene: TRBV27
j_gene: TRBJ1-2
abundance: -
len: 15
d_gene: -

CDR3nt: TGTGCCAGCAGTTACTTAAGCGAAGAGACCCAGTACTTC
CDR3aa: CASSYLSEETQYF
v_gene: TRBV6-6
j_gene: TRBJ2-5
abundance: -
len: 13
d_gene: -

CDR3nt: TGTGCCAGCAGTGAAGCCGGGAGGAGCCTATACAATGAGCAGTTCTTC
CDR3aa: CASSEAGRSLYNEQFF
v_gene: TRBV6-1
j_gene: TRBJ2-1
abundance: -
len: 16
d_gene: TRBD2

CDR3nt: TGTGCCAGCAGCACACCTTGGGTGGGCGAGCAGTTCTTC
CDR3aa: CASSTPWVGEQFF
v_gene: TRBV7-2
j_gene: TRBJ2-1
abundance: few
len: 13
d_gene: -

CDR3nt: TGCACCGGATCTCTAGGGACAGCGAACACTGAAGCTTTCTTT
CDR3aa: CTGSLGTANTEAFF
v_gene: TRBV29-1
j_gene: TRBJ1-1
abundance: -
len: 14
d_gene: TRBD1

CDR3nt: TGTGCCAGCAGCTTAGCCGGGTCCCACGAGCAGTACTTC
CDR3aa: CASSLAGSHEQYF
v_gene: TRBV7-2
j_gene: TRBJ2-7
abundance: few
len: 13
d_gene: -

CDR3nt: TGCGCCAGCAGCTTGCTGACAGGGGGCGGAAACACCATATATTTT
CDR3aa: CASSLLTGGGNTIYF
v_gene: TRBV5-1
j_gene: TRBJ1-3
abundance: -
len: 15
d_gene: TRBD1

CDR3nt: TGCAGTGCTCCCTCCCCAGGGAACACTGAAGCTTTCTTT
CDR3aa: CSAPSPGNTEAFF
v_gene: TRBV20-1
j_gene: TRBJ1-1
abundance: few
len: 13
d_gene: -

CDR3nt: TGTGCCAGCAGGAGGAGCGCAATCCAAGAGACCCAGTACTTC
CDR3aa: CASRRSAIQETQYF
v_gene: TRBV6-2/TRBV6-3
j_gene: TRBJ2-5
abundance: few
len: 14
d_gene: -

CDR3nt: TGTGCCAGCAGTAGACAGGGAACATATCAGCCCCAGCATTTT
CDR3aa: CASSRQGTYQPQHF
v_gene: TRBV12-3/TRBV12-4
j_gene: TRBJ1-5
abundance: few
len: 14
d_gene: TRBD1

CDR3nt: TGCAGTGCTAGAGATTGGGCAAACCAAGAGACCCAGTACTTC
CDR3aa: CSARDWANQETQYF
v_gene: TRBV20-1
j_gene: TRBJ2-5
abundance: -
len: 14
d_gene: -

CDR3nt: TGTGCCAGCAGCTTAGACACTGGTATCGGGGAGCTGTTTTTT
CDR3aa: CASSLDTGIGELFF
v_gene: TRBV7-9
j_gene: TRBJ2-2
abundance: -
len: 14
d_gene: -

CDR3nt: TGCAGTGCTAGGGGATCAAGCGGGAGAGGGTACAATGAGCAGTTCTTC
CDR3aa: CSARGSSGRGYNEQFF
v_gene: TRBV20-1
j_gene: TRBJ2-1
abundance: few
len: 16
d_gene: TRBD2

CDR3nt: TGTGCCAGCAGTTTACAACCAGGGGCTAAAGCTTTCTTT
CDR3aa: CASSLQPGAKAFF
v_gene: TRBV6-5
j_gene: TRBJ1-1
abundance: -
len: 13
d_gene: -

CDR3nt: TGTGCCACCAGTGGGGGTCGGCAGGGGACCGGGGAGCTGTTTTTT
CDR3aa: CATSGGRQGTGELFF
v_gene: TRBV24-1
j_gene: TRBJ2-2
abundance: -
len: 15
d_gene: -

CDR3nt: TGTGCCAGCAGTTCTACCTTAACAGGGAATTTTGGCTACACCTTC
CDR3aa: CASSSTLTGNFGYTF
v_gene: TRBV27
j_gene: TRBJ1-2
abundance: -
len: 15
d_gene: -

CDR3nt: TGTGCCAGCAGCCAAGGGGCGGGCTCTGGGGCCAACGTCCTGACTTTC
CDR3aa: CASSQGAGSGANVLTF
v_gene: TRBV3-1
j_gene: TRBJ2-6
abundance: -
len: 16
d_gene: -

CDR3nt: TGTGCCAGCCGAAGGGAGGAGAGCGGGGAGCTGTTTTTT
CDR3aa: CASRREESGELFF
v_gene: TRBV9
j_gene: TRBJ2-2
abundance: once
len: 13
d_gene: -

CDR3nt: TGCAGTGCTAGAGATCGTCGGCGGGAGGCTTGGGGTGAGCAGTACTTC
CDR3aa: CSARDRRREAWGEQYF
v_gene: TRBV20-1
j_gene: TRBJ2-7
abundance: -
len: 16
d_gene: TRBD2

CDR3nt: TGTGCCAGCAGTGCGGACAGGTCCTCTGGAAACACCATATATTTT
CDR3aa: CASSADRSSGNTIYF
v_gene: TRBV12-3/TRBV12-4
j_gene: TRBJ1-3
abundance: few
len: 15
d_gene: TRBD1

CDR3nt: TGTGCCAGCAGCGCTGGACAGGACCCTAGCAATCAGCCCCAGCATTTT
CDR3aa: CASSAGQDPSNQPQHF
v_gene: TRBV9
j_gene: TRBJ1-5
abundance: few
len: 16
d_gene: TRBD1

CDR3nt: TGTGCCATCACCCGTCTAGCGGGGGGCATCACCGGGGAGCTGTTTTTT
CDR3aa: CAITRLAGGITGELFF
v_gene: TRBV10-3
j_gene: TRBJ2-2
abundance: many
len: 16
d_gene: TRBD2

CDR3nt: TGTGCCAGCAGTCCCCCCGCGAAGTACGAGCAGTACTTC
CDR3aa: CASSPPAKYEQYF
v_gene: TRBV28
j_gene: TRBJ2-7
abundance: -
len: 13
d_gene: -

CDR3nt: TGTGCCAGCAGACGGATTTCTGACAATGAGCAGTTCTTC
CDR3aa: CASRRISDNEQFF
v_gene: TRBV6-1
j_gene: TRBJ2-1
abundance: -
len: 13
d_gene: -

CDR3nt: TGCGCCAGCAGCCAAGGACGGGAGGGGTACACCGGGGAGCTGTTTTTT
CDR3aa: CASSQGREGYTGELFF
v_gene: TRBV4-3
j_gene: TRBJ2-2
abundance: -
len: 16
d_gene: TRBD2

CDR3nt: TGCGCCGGCAGCTGGACAGGACCCCACAATGAGCAGTTCTTC
CDR3aa: CAGSWTGPHNEQFF
v_gene: TRBV5-1
j_gene: TRBJ2-1
abundance: -
len: 14
d_gene: TRBD1

CDR3nt: TGTGCCAGCAGCCCCCGGCCGGCAGGGGGCACAGATACGCAGTATTTT
CDR3aa: CASSPRPAGGTDTQYF
v_gene: TRBV7-9
j_gene: TRBJ2-3
abundance: many
len: 16
d_gene: -

CDR3nt: TGTGCCAGCGACCGGGACTTGACCACCGGGGAGCTGTTTTTT
CDR3aa: CASDRDLTTGELFF
v_gene: TRBV6-1
j_gene: TRBJ2-2
abundance: -
len: 14
d_gene: -

CDR3nt: TGCGCCAGCAGACCCGTCCAGGATTCACCCCTCCACTTT
CDR3aa: CASRPVQDSPLHF
v_gene: TRBV5-1
j_gene: TRBJ1-6
abundance: few
len: 13
d_gene: -

CDR3nt: TGCAGTGCCTCCGGGGACACGGATCAGCCCCAGCATTTT
CDR3aa: CSASGDTDQPQHF
v_gene: TRBV20-1
j_gene: TRBJ1-5
abundance: -
len: 13
d_gene: -

CDR3nt: TGTGCCAGCAGCCGGACCCCACCCCTCCACTTT
CDR3aa: CASSRTPPLHF
v_gene: TRBV7-2
j_gene: TRBJ1-6
abundance: -
len: 11
d_gene: -

CDR3nt: TGTGCCAGTAGTATCCCGAGGGGAGGGCAGCGGGATACGCAGTATTTT
CDR3aa: CASSIPRGGQRDTQYF
v_gene: TRBV19
j_gene: TRBJ2-3
abundance: -
len: 16
d_gene: TRBD2

CDR3nt: TGTGCCAGTCGGACTAGCGGGAAATACAATGAGCAGTTCTTC
CDR3aa: CASRTSGKYNEQFF
v_gene: TRBV7-3
j_gene: TRBJ2-1
abundance: -
len: 14
d_gene: TRBD2

CDR3nt: TGTGCCAGCAGCTTAGCGGTTAGCGAATACAATGAGCAGTTCTTC
CDR3aa: CASSLAVSEYNEQFF
v_gene: TRBV7-2
j_gene: TRBJ2-1
abundance: many
len: 15
d_gene: -

CDR3nt: TGCAGTGCTAGAGGATCCCGGGATTCTGTGTTCCATGAGCAGTTCTTC
CDR3aa: CSARGSRDSVFHEQFF
v_gene: TRBV20-1
j_gene: TRBJ2-1
abundance: -
len: 16
d_gene: -

CDR3nt: TGCGCCAGCAGCACGGGTTCGAACACCGGGGAGCTGTTTTTT
CDR3aa: CASSTGSNTGELFF
v_gene: TRBV5-1
j_gene: TRBJ2-2
abundance: -
len: 14
d_gene: -

CDR3nt: TGTGCCAGCAGCCTTATACCGGGACAGGCCTCCTACGAGCAGTACTTC
CDR3aa: CASSLIPGQASYEQYF
v_gene: TRBV5-6
j_gene: TRBJ2-7
abundance: few
len: 16
d_gene: TRBD1

CDR3nt: TGTGCCAGTGTTGACAGGGATTATGGCTACACCTTC
CDR3aa: CASVDRDYGYTF
v_gene: TRBV7-9
j_gene: TRBJ1-2
abundance: many
len: 12
d_gene: TRBD1

CDR3nt: TGTGCCAGCAGTGCGACACACGGACAGGGGAACACTGAAGCTTTCTTT
CDR3aa: CASSATHGQGNTEAFF
v_gene: TRBV28
j_gene: TRBJ1-1
abundance: few
len: 16
d_gene: TRBD1

CDR3nt: TGTGCCATCAGTGAGGGAGGCAGCCACCCTCAAGAGACCCAGTACTTC
CDR3aa: CAISEGGSHPQETQYF
v_gene: TRBV10-3
j_gene: TRBJ2-5
abundance: many
len: 16
d_gene: -

CDR3nt: TGTGCTAGCAGCAAAGACAGGGTCTCGAACACCGGGGAGCTGTTTTTT
CDR3aa: CASSKDRVSNTGELFF
v_gene: TRBV7-7
j_gene: TRBJ2-2
abundance: -
len: 16
d_gene: TRBD1